This TCR beta chain was retrieved from a study of blood T cell repertoires in COVID-19. Study details: Specimens from acute and convalescent COVID-19 originated in the United States, Italy and Spain. PBMCs, B-cell-depleted T cells, or T cells were the source of the cDNA or gDNA that made up the material.

Original analysis: Reference gene primer amplification gave estimated nucleated cell counts. Sequencing used immunoSEQ multiplex PCR; TCRdb keeps in-frame clones, though not all of them. The V and J calls and clone size were taken over from that table, and D and trimming were inferred from the DNA. The table has about 110,000 clones, around 83% seen once; the top ten hold about 3%. This TCR was recovered from a man in his forties or fifties with acute or convalescent COVID-19. Sequences were obtained from peripheral blood.

The CDR3 sequence is CASRTGTSGGEQFF. The CDR3 bases are TGTGCCAGCAGAACCGGGACTAGCGGGGGTGAGCAGTTCTTC. The gene calls are TRBV7-9 and TRBJ2-1, with 14 bases lining up with TRBD2. The V gene end was trimmed by 6 bases and the J gene end by 9 bases; junction bases not matched to a gene: 4. The V gene's germline CDR1 is SEHNR and CDR2 FQNEAQ (reference sequence). This CDR3 has 14 residues.